These 10 T cell receptor beta chains originate from one sample sequenced in a study of cytomegalovirus exposure and HLA in healthy donors. The PCR contained 60 Vbeta and 13 Jbeta primers. Sequencing was performed with immunoSEQ multiplex PCR; in TCRdb, only in-frame clones are kept and a portion is missing. The table lists some 120,000 clones, 82% of them singletons. The sequencing input was PBMCs. All receptors come from a man aged 25-45 years in good health and CMV-seropositive.

The rearrangement links TRBV7-2 to TRBJ2-7; a weak D match, TRBD2 (6 bases). V was trimmed by 4 bases and J by 0 bases, leaving 10 bases between them. The germline gives CDR1 SGHTA, CDR2 FQGNSA. The CDR3 is 14 residues long. The CDR3 is CASSWTTLSYEQYF. The CDR3 DNA reads TGTGCCAGCAGCTGGACTACCCTCTCCTACGAGCAGTACTTC.

The chain has TRBV28 and TRBJ2-1; TRBD2 aligns across 10 bases. Germline CDR1 reads MDHEN; CDR2 reads SYDVKM. CDR3 length equals 14 residues. With V trimmed by 6 bases and J by 4 bases, 3 bases remained unmatched. The CDR3 region is CASRGLARYNEQFF. The CDR3 nucleotides read TGTGCCAGCAGGGGACTAGCGCGATACAATGAGCAGTTCTTC.

This clone was detected once. The chain uses TRBV27 and TRBJ2-6; 7 positions match TRBD1. J gave up 4 bases and V 6 bases, and 9 bases lay outside the gene matches. Looked up from germline, CDR1 is MNHEY and CDR2 is SMNVEV (reference sequence). This CDR3 spans 16 amino acids. The CDR3 here is CASSLGVGQGANVLTF. CDR3 bases: TGTGCCAGCAGCCTTGGGGTGGGACAGGGGGCCAACGTCCTGACTTTC.

V gene TRBV4-2 combines with J gene TRBJ2-2; 12 bases are a match to TRBD2. CDR3 length: 18 residues. In germline, CDR1 is LGHNA, CDR2 YNFKEQ. V was pared by 3 bases and J by 4 bases, with 9 bases of the junction left unmatched. The CDR3 sequence: CASSQEPSGGALTGELFF. DNA for the CDR3: TGTGCCAGCAGCCAGGAGCCTAGCGGGGGGGCCCTCACCGGGGAGCTGTTTTTT.

In its sample, this clone was seen once. The rearrangement uses TRBV4-2 and TRBJ2-7, with 7 positions matching TRBD2. Germline-derived CDR1 and CDR2 are LGHNA and YNFKEQ. The CDR3 is 15 amino acids. V lost 1 base and J lost 0; bases outside the gene matches: 3. The CDR3 sequence: CASSQGGGSSYEQYF. CDR3 DNA sequence: TGTGCCAGCAGCCAAGGGGGCGGGAGCTCCTACGAGCAGTACTTC.

The chain employs TRBV6-5 and TRBJ1-1, with 7 bases matching TRBD1. V shed 5 bases, J shed 5 bases, and the junction held 8 bases outside the gene matches. There are 14 residues in the CDR3. Germline V gene sequence: CDR1 MNHEY, CDR2 SVGAGI. The CDR3 region is CASSRGGAETEAFF. The CDR3 region has the DNA TGTGCCAGCAGTCGAGGGGGCGCGGAGACTGAAGCTTTCTTT.

The rearrangement links TRBV27 to TRBJ1-2, with unresolved D. The germline gives CDR1 MNHEY, CDR2 SMNVEV (reference sequence). V lost 2 bases and J 4 bases, leaving 8 bases between the germline ends. CDR3 length equals 13 residues. CDR3 residues: CASSLEGSYGYTF. In DNA, the CDR3 is TGTGCCAGCAGTTTAGAGGGTAGCTATGGCTACACCTTC.

This sequence joins TRBV6-1 and TRBJ2-1; tentative D call: TRBD1 (6 bases). V lost 6 bases and J lost 2, with 11 bases in between. Germline CDR1 MNHNS, CDR2 SASEGT. This CDR3 has 14 residues. In DNA form, the CDR3 reads TGTGCCAGCAGGCCGGGACAAACCTACAATGAGCAGTTCTTC. Protein product: CASRPGQTYNEQFF.

The CDR3 DNA follows: TGCGCCAGCAGTGTCTTAGACAGGGTCTACGAGCAGTACTTC. Translating gives CASSVLDRVYEQYF. The V call is TRBV10-1, the J call TRBJ2-7; 7 nucleotides match TRBD1. Trimming removed 4 bases from V and 3 bases from J; junction bases left unmatched: 6. Per the germline V gene, CDR1 is WNHNN and CDR2 is SYGVQD (reference sequence). The length of the CDR3 is 14 residues.

This clone was counted between two and nine times. The chain couples TRBV6-5 to TRBJ1-2; maybe TRBD1 (6 bases). Trimming removed 6 bases at V and 1 base at J, with 9 bases between. Germline CDR1 reads MNHEY; CDR2 reads SVGAGI. The CDR3 extends over 13 amino acids. This chain's CDR3 is CASRPDSNYGYTF. The CDR3 nucleotides read TGTGCCAGCAGGCCGGACAGTAACTATGGCTACACCTTC.